The present T cell receptor beta chain was sequenced within a study of T cells expressing NK-cell markers. Study-wide context: Seven donors tested HCMV-seropositive and one tested seronegative among the eight sequenced.

The cDNA for TCR beta came from 5'RACE template switching with UMIs. TCRdb re-called the 5' RACE reads and gives one entry per CDR3 protein, without DNA. Its clone listing holds hundreds of thousands of distinct CDR3 sequences. Germline V gene lookup returns CDR1 SGHAT and CDR2 FQNNGV. The CDR3 runs 11 residues. The sequence came from a woman between 18 and 70 years old in good health. The genes are TRBV11-2 and TRBJ2-1. Sequences were obtained from blood T cells: a sorted CD56 or NKG2C T cell subset, CD4+ or CD8+ T cells, or bulk PBMC T cells (not recorded which). CDR3 protein: CASSPQWEQFF.